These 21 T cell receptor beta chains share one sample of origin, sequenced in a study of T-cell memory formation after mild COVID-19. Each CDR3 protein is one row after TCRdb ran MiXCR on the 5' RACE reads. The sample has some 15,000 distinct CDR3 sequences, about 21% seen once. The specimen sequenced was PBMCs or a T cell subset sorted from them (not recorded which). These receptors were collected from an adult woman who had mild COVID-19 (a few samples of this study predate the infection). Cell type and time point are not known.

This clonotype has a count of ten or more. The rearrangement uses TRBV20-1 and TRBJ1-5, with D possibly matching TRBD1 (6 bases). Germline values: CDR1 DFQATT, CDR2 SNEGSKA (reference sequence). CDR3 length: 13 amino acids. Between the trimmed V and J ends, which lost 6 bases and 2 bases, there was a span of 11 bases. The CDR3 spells CSAGGGGNQPQHF. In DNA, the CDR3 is TGCAGTGCGGGAGGGGGGGGCAATCAGCCCCAGCATTTT.

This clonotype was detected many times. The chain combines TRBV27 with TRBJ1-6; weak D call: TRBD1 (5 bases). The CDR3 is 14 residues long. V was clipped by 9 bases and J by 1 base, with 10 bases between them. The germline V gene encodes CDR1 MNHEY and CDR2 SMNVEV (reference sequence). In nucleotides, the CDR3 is TGTGCCAGTACTGAGGGGTCCTATAATTCACCCCTCCACTTT. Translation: CASTEGSYNSPLHF.

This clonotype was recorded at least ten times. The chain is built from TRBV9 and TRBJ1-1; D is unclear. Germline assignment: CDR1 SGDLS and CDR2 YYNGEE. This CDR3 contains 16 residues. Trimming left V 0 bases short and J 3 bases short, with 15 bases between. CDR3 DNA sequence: TGTGCCAGCAGCGTAGTATCCTCTCTTGTGGACACTGAAGCTTTCTTT. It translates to CASSVVSSLVDTEAFF.

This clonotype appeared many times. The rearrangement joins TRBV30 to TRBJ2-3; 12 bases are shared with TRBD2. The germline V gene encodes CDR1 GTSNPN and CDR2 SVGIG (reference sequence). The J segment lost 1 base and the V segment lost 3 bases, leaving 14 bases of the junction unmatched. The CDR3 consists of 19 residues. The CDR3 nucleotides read TGTGCCTGGAGAAGGTTTCTAGCGGGGGGGCCCGTTGGCACAGATACGCAGTATTTT. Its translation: CAWRRFLAGGPVGTDTQYF.

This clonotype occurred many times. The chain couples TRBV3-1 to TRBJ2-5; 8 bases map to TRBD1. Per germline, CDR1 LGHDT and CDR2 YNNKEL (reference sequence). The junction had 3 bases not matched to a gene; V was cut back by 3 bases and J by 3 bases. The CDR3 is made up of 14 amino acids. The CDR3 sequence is CASSHAQGEETQYF. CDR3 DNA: TGTGCCAGCAGCCACGCACAGGGGGAAGAGACCCAGTACTTC.

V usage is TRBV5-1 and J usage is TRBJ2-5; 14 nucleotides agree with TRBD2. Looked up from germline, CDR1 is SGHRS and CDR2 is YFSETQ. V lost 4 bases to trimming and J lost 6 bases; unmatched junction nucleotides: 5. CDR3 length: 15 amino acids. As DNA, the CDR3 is TGCGCCAGCAGCGTGACTAGCGGGGGGGCGAAGACCCAGTACTTC. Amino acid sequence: CASSVTSGGAKTQYF.

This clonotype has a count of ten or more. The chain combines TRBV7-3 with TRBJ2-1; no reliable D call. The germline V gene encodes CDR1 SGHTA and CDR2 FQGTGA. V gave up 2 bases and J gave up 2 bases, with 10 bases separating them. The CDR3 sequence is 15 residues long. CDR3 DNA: TGTGCCAGCAGCTTAGGGCTGGCTGCCTACAATGAGCAGTTCTTC. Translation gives CASSLGLAAYNEQFF.

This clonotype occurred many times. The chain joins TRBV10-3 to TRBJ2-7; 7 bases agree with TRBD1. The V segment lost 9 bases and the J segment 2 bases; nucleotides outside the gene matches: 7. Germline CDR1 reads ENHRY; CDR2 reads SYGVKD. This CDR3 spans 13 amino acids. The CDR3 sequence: CAMQDRSTYEQYF. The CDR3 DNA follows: TGTGCCATGCAGGACAGGAGTACCTACGAGCAGTACTTC.

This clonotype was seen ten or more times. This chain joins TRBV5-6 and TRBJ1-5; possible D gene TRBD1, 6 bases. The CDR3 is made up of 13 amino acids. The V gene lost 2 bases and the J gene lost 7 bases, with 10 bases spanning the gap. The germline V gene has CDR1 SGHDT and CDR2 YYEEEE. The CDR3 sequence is CASSLTGKQPQHF. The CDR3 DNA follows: TGTGCCAGCAGCTTAACAGGGAAACAGCCCCAGCATTTT.

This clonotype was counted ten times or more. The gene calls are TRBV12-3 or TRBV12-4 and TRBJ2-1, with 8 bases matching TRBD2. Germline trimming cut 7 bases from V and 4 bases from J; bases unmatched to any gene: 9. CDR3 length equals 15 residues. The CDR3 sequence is CASTRAVAGYNEQFF. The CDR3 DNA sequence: TGTGCCAGCACCCGGGCGGTAGCGGGGTACAATGAGCAGTTCTTC.

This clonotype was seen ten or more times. The CDR3 DNA reads TGTGCCAGCACCCACGACCACGGGGAAGCTTTCTTT. It encodes CASTHDHGEAFF. This chain joins TRBV6-5 and TRBJ1-1; D unresolved. Germline V lookup: CDR1 MNHEY, CDR2 SVGAGI. CDR3 length: 12 amino acids. Trimming pared 7 bases from V and 8 bases from J, leaving 14 bases between.

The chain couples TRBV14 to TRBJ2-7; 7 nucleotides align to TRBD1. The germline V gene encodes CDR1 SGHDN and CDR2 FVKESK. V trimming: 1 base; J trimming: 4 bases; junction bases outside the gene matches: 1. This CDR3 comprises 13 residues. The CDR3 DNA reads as TGTGCCAGCAGCCAAGGGGGACAGTACGAGCAGTACTTC. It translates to CASSQGGQYEQYF.

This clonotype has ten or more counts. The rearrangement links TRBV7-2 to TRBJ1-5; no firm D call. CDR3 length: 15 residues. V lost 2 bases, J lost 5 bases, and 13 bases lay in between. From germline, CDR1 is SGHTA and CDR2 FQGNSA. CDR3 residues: CASSLLFGPYQPQHF. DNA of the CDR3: TGTGCCAGCAGCTTATTATTCGGGCCCTATCAGCCCCAGCATTTT.

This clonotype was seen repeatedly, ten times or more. CDR3 coding DNA: TGTGCCAGCAGTTTAGTGCAGGGAAGCTCCTATAATTCACCCCTCCACTTT. Its protein product is CASSLVQGSSYNSPLHF. The chain recombines TRBV27 with TRBJ1-6, with D maybe TRBD1 (5 bases). Trimming shortened V by 2 bases and J by 0 bases, and 11 bases separated the two germline ends. CDR3 length: 17 amino acids. Germline CDR1 is MNHEY and CDR2 is SMNVEV (reference sequence).

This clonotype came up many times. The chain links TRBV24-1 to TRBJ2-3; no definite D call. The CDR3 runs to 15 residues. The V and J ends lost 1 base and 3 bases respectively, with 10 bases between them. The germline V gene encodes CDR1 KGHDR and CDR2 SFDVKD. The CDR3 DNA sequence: TGTGCCACCAGTGATTTCCATGAGGTGACAGATACGCAGTATTTT. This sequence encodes CATSDFHEVTDTQYF.

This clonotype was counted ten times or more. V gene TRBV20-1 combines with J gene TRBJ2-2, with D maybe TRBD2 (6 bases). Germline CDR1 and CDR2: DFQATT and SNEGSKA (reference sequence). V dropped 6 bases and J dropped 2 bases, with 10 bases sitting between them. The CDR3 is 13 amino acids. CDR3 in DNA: TGCAGTGCCCGAGGGACTAACACCGGGGAGCTGTTTTTT. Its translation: CSARGTNTGELFF.

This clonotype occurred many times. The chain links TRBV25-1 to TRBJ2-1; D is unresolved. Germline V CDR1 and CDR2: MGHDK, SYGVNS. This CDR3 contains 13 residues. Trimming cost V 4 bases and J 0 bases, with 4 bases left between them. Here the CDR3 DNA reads TGTGCCAGCAGTGGGTCCTCCTACAATGAGCAGTTCTTC. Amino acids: CASSGSSYNEQFF.

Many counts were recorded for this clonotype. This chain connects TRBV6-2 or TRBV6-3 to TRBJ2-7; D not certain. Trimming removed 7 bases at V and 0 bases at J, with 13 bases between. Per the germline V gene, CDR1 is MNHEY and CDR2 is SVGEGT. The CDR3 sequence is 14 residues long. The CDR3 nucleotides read TGTGCCAGCACCTATGGGCTAAGCTCCTACGAGCAGTACTTC. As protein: CASTYGLSSYEQYF.

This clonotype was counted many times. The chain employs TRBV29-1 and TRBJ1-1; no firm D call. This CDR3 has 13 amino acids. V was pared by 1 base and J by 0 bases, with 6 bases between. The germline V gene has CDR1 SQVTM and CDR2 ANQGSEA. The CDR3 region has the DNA TGCAGCGTTGAAGCGCTCTTGAACACTGAAGCTTTCTTT. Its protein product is CSVEALLNTEAFF.

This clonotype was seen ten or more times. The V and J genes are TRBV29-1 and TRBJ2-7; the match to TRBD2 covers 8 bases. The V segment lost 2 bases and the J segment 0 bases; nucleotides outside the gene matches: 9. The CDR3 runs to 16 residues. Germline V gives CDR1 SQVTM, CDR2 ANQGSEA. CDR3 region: CSVECTREAPSYEQYF. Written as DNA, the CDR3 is TGCAGCGTTGAATGTACGCGGGAGGCCCCCTCCTACGAGCAGTACTTC.

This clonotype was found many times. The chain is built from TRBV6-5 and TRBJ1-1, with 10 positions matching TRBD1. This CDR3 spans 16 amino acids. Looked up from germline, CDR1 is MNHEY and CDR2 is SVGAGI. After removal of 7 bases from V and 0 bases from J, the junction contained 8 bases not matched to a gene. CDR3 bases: TGTGCCAGCAAGGAGACAGGGGGCGCGATGAACACTGAAGCTTTCTTT. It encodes CASKETGGAMNTEAFF.